This section outlines one T cell receptor beta chain sequence together with its context. This specimen belongs to a study of cytotoxic CD8 clonotypes in ibrutinib-treated CLL. Overall study context: Some 25 partial and 2 complete responses; at median roughly 67 months, approximately 15 remitted, about twelve progressed. Among the samples, the mean was approximately 250,000 productive templates and 75,000 to 95,000 productive rearrangements.

Trimming cost V 3 bases and J 1 base; bases outside gene matches: 6. This CDR3 has 16 amino acids. Germline V lookup: CDR1 SGHTA, CDR2 FQGNSA. Data came from immunoSEQ multiplex PCR; TCRdb stores just in-frame clones and leaves some out. The sample yields 150,000 to 200,000 clones, nearly 90% seen once. The chain employs TRBV7-2 and TRBJ2-3; TRBD2 matches at 8 bases. Sequencing was performed on PBMCs, taken at disease progression, from a patient treated with ibrutinib. The TCR sequence derives from a human donor with chronic lymphocytic leukemia. The CDR3 reads CASSFNGRAGTDTQYF. DNA for the CDR3: TGTGCCAGCAGCTTTAACGGGAGGGCCGGCACAGATACGCAGTATTTT.